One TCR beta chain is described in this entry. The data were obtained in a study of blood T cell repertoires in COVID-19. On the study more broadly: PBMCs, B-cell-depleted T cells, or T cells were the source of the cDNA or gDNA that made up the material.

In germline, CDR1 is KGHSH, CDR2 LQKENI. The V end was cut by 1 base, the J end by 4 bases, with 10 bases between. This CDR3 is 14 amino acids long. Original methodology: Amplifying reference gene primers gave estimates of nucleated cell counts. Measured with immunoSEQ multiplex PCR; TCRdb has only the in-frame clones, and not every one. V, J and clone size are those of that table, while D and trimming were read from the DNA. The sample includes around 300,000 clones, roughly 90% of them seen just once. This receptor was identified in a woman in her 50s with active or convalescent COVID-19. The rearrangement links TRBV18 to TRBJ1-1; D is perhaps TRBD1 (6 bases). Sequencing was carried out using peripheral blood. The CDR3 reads CASSPRQVSTEAFF. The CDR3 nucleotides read TGTGCCAGCTCACCACGACAGGTCAGCACTGAAGCTTTCTTT. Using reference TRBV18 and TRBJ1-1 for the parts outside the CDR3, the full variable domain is NAGVMQNPRHLVRRRGQEARLRCSPMKGHSHVYWYRQLPEEGLKFMVYLQKENIIDESGMPKERFSAEFPKEGPSILRIQQVVRGDSAAYFCASSPRQVSTEAFFGQGTRLTVV.